A selection of T cell receptor beta chains follows, all from one sample in a study of Graves' ophthalmopathy and Graves' hyperthyroidism. TCRdb itself ran the multiplex PCR reads through MiXCR, one entry per CDR3 protein. The sample holds about 210,000 distinct CDR3 sequences, 25% to 30% seen once. The specimen was peripheral blood. These receptors came from a man aged 50-59 years with Graves' ophthalmopathy. The CDR3 runs from the conserved cysteine through the conserved F or W. A D gene is named only where the DNA matches it firmly. Clone size appears in some rows only: once, few, many, or a class for an expanded clone.

j_gene: TRBJ2-5
v_gene: TRBV6-2/TRBV6-3
abundance: .
d_gene: .
CDR3nt: TGTGCCAGCAGTTACCTGAAGGCGGGGGAGACCCAGTACTTC
CDR3aa: CASSYLKAGETQYF

j_gene: TRBJ2-5
v_gene: TRBV6-2/TRBV6-3
abundance: .
d_gene: TRBD2
CDR3nt: TGTGCCAGCAGCTTAGACGAAGCGGGACGGGAGGGGACCCAGTACTTC
CDR3aa: CASSLDEAGREGTQYF

j_gene: TRBJ2-2
v_gene: TRBV14
abundance: many
d_gene: .
CDR3nt: TGTGCCAGCAGCCAAGAGTACGGGGGCGTTAACACCGGGGAGCTGTTTTTT
CDR3aa: CASSQEYGGVNTGELFF

j_gene: TRBJ2-7
v_gene: TRBV7-2
abundance: many
d_gene: .
CDR3nt: TGTGCCAGCAGCTTCCGGGACACTTCCTACGAGCAGTACTTC
CDR3aa: CASSFRDTSYEQYF

j_gene: TRBJ2-3
v_gene: TRBV29-1
abundance: many
d_gene: .
CDR3nt: TGCAGCGTTGTGAAGCTAGGGGCAGATACGCAGTATTTT
CDR3aa: CSVVKLGADTQYF

j_gene: TRBJ2-6
v_gene: TRBV6-1
abundance: .
d_gene: TRBD1
CDR3nt: TGTGCCAGCAGTCGGACAGGTTCTGCAGGGGCCAACGTCCTGACTTTC
CDR3aa: CASSRTGSAGANVLTF

j_gene: TRBJ2-2
v_gene: TRBV2
abundance: many
d_gene: .
CDR3nt: TGTGCCAGCAGTATCCAGGAGACCGGGGAGCTGTTTTTT
CDR3aa: CASSIQETGELFF

j_gene: TRBJ2-7
v_gene: TRBV5-1
abundance: many
d_gene: .
CDR3nt: TGCGCCAGCAGCTTGGGGGACTTCTACGAGCAGTACTTC
CDR3aa: CASSLGDFYEQYF

j_gene: TRBJ2-2
v_gene: TRBV27
abundance: many
d_gene: TRBD2
CDR3nt: TGTGCCACCATAGCTAGCGGGAGCGTCGGGGAGCTGTTTTTT
CDR3aa: CATIASGSVGELFF

j_gene: TRBJ1-1
v_gene: TRBV24-1
abundance: many
d_gene: TRBD1
CDR3nt: TGTGCCACCAGTGACGCAGGGGGCCAAGAAGCTTTCTTT
CDR3aa: CATSDAGGQEAFF

j_gene: TRBJ2-7
v_gene: TRBV2
abundance: many
d_gene: .
CDR3nt: TGTGCCAGCAGAAGGGGTGGAGAGCAGTACTTC
CDR3aa: CASRRGGEQYF

j_gene: TRBJ2-6
v_gene: TRBV6-2/TRBV6-3
abundance: once
d_gene: .
CDR3nt: TGTGCCAGCAGTTTTGGCTGGCCGACTGGGGCCAACGTCCTGACTTTC
CDR3aa: CASSFGWPTGANVLTF

j_gene: TRBJ1-1
v_gene: TRBV12-3/TRBV12-4
abundance: many
d_gene: TRBD1
CDR3nt: TGTGCCAGCACCCAAAGACAGGGGAACACTGAAGCTTTCTTT
CDR3aa: CASTQRQGNTEAFF

j_gene: TRBJ2-5
v_gene: TRBV28
abundance: many
d_gene: .
CDR3nt: TGTGCCAGCAGCCTTCCACGAGGACTCCAAGAGACCCAGTACTTC
CDR3aa: CASSLPRGLQETQYF

j_gene: TRBJ1-5
v_gene: TRBV6-2/TRBV6-3
abundance: .
d_gene: .
CDR3nt: TGTGCCAGCAGTTACGGCAAGTACAATCAGCCCCAGCATTTT
CDR3aa: CASSYGKYNQPQHF

j_gene: TRBJ2-7
v_gene: TRBV6-9
abundance: .
d_gene: TRBD2
CDR3nt: TGTGCCAGCAGTTTCCCCAGACTAGCGGGAGGGGTAATAGGCTACGAGCAGTACTTC
CDR3aa: CASSFPRLAGGVIGYEQYF

j_gene: TRBJ2-5
v_gene: TRBV6-1
abundance: many
d_gene: TRBD2
CDR3nt: TGTGCCAGCAGCCCAGCTGTAGCGGGAGTCCTCGCAGAGACCCAGTACTTC
CDR3aa: CASSPAVAGVLAETQYF

j_gene: TRBJ1-2
v_gene: TRBV15
abundance: many
d_gene: TRBD1
CDR3nt: TGTGCCACCGCCCGGGACAGGGTTGGCTACACCTTC
CDR3aa: CATARDRVGYTF

j_gene: TRBJ2-2
v_gene: TRBV19
abundance: many
d_gene: TRBD1
CDR3nt: TGTGCCAGTAGCCCGGCGTTTGGACAGGGAGGCACCGGGGAGCTGTTTTTT
CDR3aa: CASSPAFGQGGTGELFF

j_gene: TRBJ1-5
v_gene: TRBV20-1
abundance: many
d_gene: .
CDR3nt: TGCAGTGCTAGAGGCGGAGAATCGAGCAATCAGCCCCAGCATTTT
CDR3aa: CSARGGESSNQPQHF

j_gene: TRBJ1-2
v_gene: TRBV12-3/TRBV12-4
abundance: .
d_gene: .
CDR3nt: TGTGCCAGCAGACTTAGTCGGGACGGCTACTATGGCTACACCTTC
CDR3aa: CASRLSRDGYYGYTF

j_gene: TRBJ2-7
v_gene: TRBV28
abundance: once
d_gene: .
CDR3nt: TGTGCCGGTTCCGGGGGACGCTCTCTAATATCTTGGGACTTC
CDR3aa: CAGSGGRSLISWDF

j_gene: TRBJ2-7
v_gene: TRBV11-2
abundance: many
d_gene: TRBD1
CDR3nt: TGTGCCAGCAGCCTGAAAAGAACAGGGGTGGGCGAGCAGTACTTC
CDR3aa: CASSLKRTGVGEQYF

j_gene: TRBJ1-2
v_gene: TRBV6-1
abundance: .
d_gene: .
CDR3nt: TGTGCCAGCAGTGAAGCGCTCCGGACTTATGGCTACACCTTC
CDR3aa: CASSEALRTYGYTF

j_gene: TRBJ2-2
v_gene: TRBV20-1
abundance: many
d_gene: .
CDR3nt: TGCAGTGCCACGACACTGGGGGCGAACACCGGGGAGCTGTTTTTT
CDR3aa: CSATTLGANTGELFF

j_gene: TRBJ1-1
v_gene: TRBV7-9
abundance: many
d_gene: .
CDR3nt: TGTGCCAGCAGCTTAAGACGGGACACTGAAGCTTTCTTT
CDR3aa: CASSLRRDTEAFF

j_gene: TRBJ1-1
v_gene: TRBV19
abundance: .
d_gene: .
CDR3nt: TGTGCCAGTAGTACCCCGCGGGGTGAAGCTTTCTTT
CDR3aa: CASSTPRGEAFF

j_gene: TRBJ1-2
v_gene: TRBV20-1
abundance: many
d_gene: TRBD1
CDR3nt: TGCAGTGCTAGCTTATCGGGACAGGGGAGAGGGGGCTACACCTTC
CDR3aa: CSASLSGQGRGGYTF

j_gene: TRBJ1-5
v_gene: TRBV7-9
abundance: .
d_gene: TRBD1
CDR3nt: TGTGCCAGCCAACAGGGGGGCAGCAATCAGCCCCAGCATTTC
CDR3aa: CASQQGGSNQPQHF

j_gene: TRBJ2-7
v_gene: TRBV28
abundance: .
d_gene: .
CDR3nt: TGTGCCAGCAACGGGGAGCTAGGGTCCTACGAGCAGTACTTC
CDR3aa: CASNGELGSYEQYF

j_gene: TRBJ2-7
v_gene: TRBV28
abundance: many
d_gene: TRBD2
CDR3nt: TGTGCCAGCAGAGCGGGAGCCTACGAGCAGTACTTC
CDR3aa: CASRAGAYEQYF

j_gene: TRBJ2-7
v_gene: TRBV20-1
abundance: many
d_gene: .
CDR3nt: TGCAGTGCTAGAGCGGGGGAGTTTTCCTACGAGCAGTACTTC
CDR3aa: CSARAGEFSYEQYF

j_gene: TRBJ2-2
v_gene: TRBV12-3/TRBV12-4
abundance: once
d_gene: TRBD2
CDR3nt: TGTGCCAGCAGCCCGGGAGGGGACGGCACCGGGGAGCTGTTTTTT
CDR3aa: CASSPGGDGTGELFF

j_gene: TRBJ2-4
v_gene: TRBV2
abundance: many
d_gene: TRBD1
CDR3nt: TGTGCCAGCAGTTACAGGGGATCCGTAGCCAAAAACATTCAGTACTTC
CDR3aa: CASSYRGSVAKNIQYF

j_gene: TRBJ2-7
v_gene: TRBV7-2
abundance: many
d_gene: .
CDR3nt: TGTGCCAGCAGCCAAGTGGGAGAGCAGTACTTC
CDR3aa: CASSQVGEQYF